Listed here are 29 T cell receptor beta chains from one sample, sequenced in a study of blood T cell repertoires in COVID-19. Clones were sequenced by immunoSEQ multiplex PCR, and TCRdb holds only the in-frame ones, with some missing. The repertoire has 84,000 or so clones, 70% to 90% of them found once; the top ten carry around 16%. Specimen: peripheral blood. The receptors derive from a woman of 80 years or more with acute or convalescent COVID-19.

V and J are TRBV28 and TRBJ2-2; 7 bases are shared with TRBD1. The germline gives CDR1 MDHEN, CDR2 SYDVKM. The CDR3 has 19 amino acids. Trimming removed 2 bases from V and 0 bases from J; junction bases left unmatched: 12. CDR3 bases: TGTGCCAGCAGTTTAACGGGCGTGGGACAGACCACGAACACCGGGGAGCTGTTTTTT. Translation gives CASSLTGVGQTTNTGELFF.

DNA of the CDR3: TGTGCCAGCAGTTACAGAACAGTGGCGAATTCACCCCTCCACTTT. Its protein is CASSYRTVANSPLHF. This chain connects TRBV6-5 to TRBJ1-6; D is uncertain. The length of the CDR3 is 15 residues. V was trimmed by 2 bases and J by 7 bases, leaving 12 bases between them. Germline CDR1 and CDR2: MNHEY and SVGAGI.

Written as DNA, the CDR3 is TGTGCCAGCATTGAATCGCAGAGCACAGATACGCAGTATTTT. Protein sequence: CASIESQSTDTQYF. This chain links TRBV28 with TRBJ2-3; no definite D call. The CDR3 covers 14 residues. V lost 7 bases, J lost 0 bases, and 11 bases lay in between. The germline V gene encodes CDR1 MDHEN and CDR2 SYDVKM.

The J gene is TRBJ2-1, the V gene TRBV28, with D possibly matching TRBD2 (5 bases). Between the trimmed V and J ends, which lost 6 bases and 9 bases, there was a span of 15 bases. From germline, CDR1 is MDHEN and CDR2 SYDVKM. The CDR3 sequence is 13 residues long. CDR3 in DNA: TGTGCCAGCAGCCCCATAGCTCGGGGTGAGCAGTTCTTC. Amino acids: CASSPIARGEQFF. The full variable domain, its missing parts supplied by reference TRBV28 and TRBJ2-1, is DVKVTQSSRYLVKRTGEKVFLECVQDMDHENMFWYRQDPGLGLRLIYFSYDVKMKEKGDIPEGYSVSREKKERFSLILESASTNQTSMYLCASSPIARGEQFFGPGTRLTVL.

This rearrangement joins TRBV5-4 to TRBJ2-6, with 9 bases aligning to TRBD1. V was pared by 3 bases and J by 2 bases, with 6 bases of the junction left unmatched. CDR3 length: 17 residues. Germline-derived CDR1 and CDR2 are SGHNT and YYREEE (reference sequence). CDR3 in DNA: TGTGCCAGCAGCTCGCCGGGACAGGGTGCTGGGGCCAACGTCCTGACTTTC. It encodes CASSSPGQGAGANVLTF.

This clone was seen only once. This sequence joins TRBV2 and TRBJ2-7; 8 bases line up with TRBD2. Per germline, CDR1 SNHLY and CDR2 FYNNEI. J lost 3 bases, V lost 5 bases, and 12 bases had no gene match. CDR3 length: 16 residues. The CDR3 DNA sequence: TGTGCCAGCAGTCCCCCCAGCGGGGGCCGAATCTACGAGCAGTACTTC. As protein: CASSPPSGGRIYEQYF. Filled out from reference TRBV2 and TRBJ2-7, the complete variable domain reads EPEVTQTPSHQVTQMGQEVILRCVPISNHLYFYWYRQILGQKVEFLVSFYNNEISEKSEIFDDQFSVERPDGSNFTLKIRSTKLEDSAMYFCASSPPSGGRIYEQYFGPGTRLTVT.

The V call is TRBV19, the J call TRBJ1-2; TRBD1 is a possible D gene (5 bases). The CDR3 extends over 16 amino acids. CDR1 is LNHDA, CDR2 SQIVND, per germline (reference sequence). V was trimmed by 7 bases and J by 0 bases, leaving 18 bases between them. The CDR3 loop reads CASTGLGGTANYGYTF. CDR3 nucleotide sequence: TGTGCCAGTACGGGGCTGGGGGGAACAGCTAACTATGGCTACACCTTC.

The chain combines TRBV3-1 (or the pseudogene TRBV3-2) with TRBJ1-2; no definite D call. The V gene's germline CDR1 is LGHDT and CDR2 YNNKEL (reference sequence). The V end was cut by 1 base, the J end by 8 bases, with 11 bases between. The CDR3 sequence is 13 residues long. DNA of the CDR3: TGTGCCAGCAGCCAAGTGGTCATGGGCGGCTACACCTTC. The encoded protein is CASSQVVMGGYTF.

V and J are TRBV6-2 or TRBV6-3 and TRBJ2-3; the match to TRBD1 covers 7 bases. The germline V gene encodes CDR1 MNHEY and CDR2 SVGEGT. The CDR3 loop spans 16 amino acids. The V segment lost 2 bases and the J segment 4 bases; nucleotides outside the gene matches: 9. The DNA for the CDR3 is TGTGCCAGCAGTTACGTCCCCCGGACAGGCCCAGATACGCAGTATTTT. This encodes CASSYVPRTGPDTQYF.

This clone occurred a few times. The V and J genes are TRBV4-2 and TRBJ1-4; TRBD1 is a possible D gene (5 bases). V was clipped by 4 bases and J by 8 bases, with 14 bases between them. CDR1 is LGHNA and CDR2 is YNFKEQ in the germline V gene. The CDR3 is 14 amino acids. CDR3 region: CASSREIGGEKLFF. The CDR3 bases are TGTGCCAGCAGCCGGGAGATTGGGGGGGAAAAACTGTTTTTT.

This clone has a single count. The chain employs TRBV5-1 and TRBJ1-2; D gene unclear. This CDR3 contains 14 residues. With 4 bases removed from V and 1 base from J, the gap between germline ends came to 11 bases. Looked up from germline, CDR1 is SGHRS and CDR2 is YFSETQ. As DNA, the CDR3 is TGCGCCAGCAGCCTCGTGCTAGGTAACTATGGCTACACCTTC. As protein: CASSLVLGNYGYTF.

The CDR3 nucleotides read TGTGCCAGCAGTACGCTCGGGGGGGCTAACGAGCAGTACTTC. It codes for CASSTLGGANEQYF. The chain recombines TRBV28 with TRBJ2-7; TRBD2 matches at 8 bases. The junction had 8 bases not matched to a gene; V was cut back by 5 bases and J by 5 bases. Germline CDR1 reads MDHEN; CDR2 reads SYDVKM. CDR3 length equals 14 residues.

This clone was seen a few times. The chain combines TRBV28 with TRBJ2-1, with D perhaps TRBD2 (6 bases). CDR1 is MDHEN, CDR2 SYDVKM, per germline. The CDR3 loop spans 16 amino acids. Trimming shortened V by 6 bases and J by 6 bases, and 21 bases separated the two germline ends. In nucleotides, the CDR3 is TGTGCCAGCAGCACACCGGGATCTAGCGTACTCAATGAGCAGTTCTTC. It encodes CASSTPGSSVLNEQFF. The full variable domain, with the rest looked up from reference TRBV28 and TRBJ2-1, is DVKVTQSSRYLVKRTGEKVFLECVQDMDHENMFWYRQDPGLGLRLIYFSYDVKMKEKGDIPEGYSVSREKKERFSLILESASTNQTSMYLCASSTPGSSVLNEQFFGPGTRLTVL.

This sequence joins TRBV5-1 and TRBJ2-3; the D is unclear. Trimming took 4 bases from V and 2 from J, leaving 17 bases between them. This CDR3 comprises 16 residues. Germline CDR1 reads SGHRS; CDR2 reads YFSETQ. As DNA, the CDR3 is TGCGCCAGCAGCCCTCCCTCCCGCGGCAACACAGATACGCAGTATTTT. Amino acids: CASSPPSRGNTDTQYF.

The V gene is TRBV7-9, the J gene TRBJ2-1; 11 nucleotides align to TRBD2. This CDR3 has 16 residues. Germline V CDR1 and CDR2: SEHNR, FQNEAQ (reference sequence). V was clipped by 4 bases and J by 5 bases; unmatched bases: 7. The CDR3 nucleotides are TGTGCCAGCAGCTCATTAGCGGGGGGGCCCCACAATGAGCAGTTCTTC. It encodes CASSSLAGGPHNEQFF.

This chain links TRBV5-1 with TRBJ2-3, with 8 bases matching TRBD2. CDR3 length: 17 residues. The germline V gene encodes CDR1 SGHRS and CDR2 YFSETQ. V gave up 0 bases and J gave up 3 bases; unmatched junction bases: 9. CDR3 residues: CASSLGLAGGRTDTQYF. The DNA for the CDR3 is TGCGCCAGCAGCTTGGGCCTTGCGGGGGGTCGGACAGATACGCAGTATTTT.

CDR3 residues: CASSPTSTNEKLFF. CDR3 nucleotide sequence: TGTGCCAGCAGCCCGACATCAACTAATGAAAAACTGTTTTTT. The chain recombines TRBV14 with TRBJ1-4; no definite D call. The CDR3 loop spans 14 amino acids. With 4 bases removed from V and 0 bases from J, the gap between germline ends came to 6 bases. CDR1 and CDR2 from the germline V gene are SGHDN and FVKESK.

V and J are TRBV4-1 and TRBJ1-4; D remains unclear. The V end was cut by 3 bases, the J end by 0 bases, with 8 bases between. There are 15 residues in the CDR3. Germline CDR1 and CDR2: MGHRA and YSYEKL. The chain's CDR3 is CASSHLPTTNEKLFF. The CDR3 DNA sequence: TGCGCCAGCAGCCATCTTCCTACAACTAATGAAAAACTGTTTTTT.

The CDR3 loop is CASSESTGRGGLHNEQFF. As DNA, the CDR3 is TGCGCCAGCAGTGAGTCGACGGGGCGGGGGGGCCTTCACAATGAGCAGTTCTTC. The gene calls are TRBV10-2 and TRBJ2-1; TRBD2 agrees at 9 bases. CDR3 length: 18 residues. The V segment lost 0 bases and the J segment 5 bases; nucleotides outside the gene matches: 11. The V gene's germline CDR1 is WSHSY and CDR2 SAAADI.

The genes are TRBV7-2 and TRBJ1-1; D is uncertain. This CDR3 has 15 amino acids. V shed 5 bases and J shed 6 bases, with 19 bases lying between them. CDR1 and CDR2 (germline): SGHTA, FQGNSA. The CDR3 here is CASSLRPGVLAEAFF. The CDR3, as DNA: TGTGCCAGCAGCCTGAGACCGGGTGTGCTGGCTGAAGCTTTCTTT.

CDR3: CSVNRDNGYTF. For the CDR3, the DNA is TGCAGCGTGAACCGGGATAATGGCTACACCTTC. This chain connects TRBV29-1 to TRBJ1-2, with D unclear. The CDR3 is 11 residues long. CDR1 is SQVTM, CDR2 ANQGSEA, per germline. Trimming took off 6 bases at V and 6 bases at J, with 11 bases between the two ends.

The CDR3 nucleotides are TGTGCCAGTACCCCACCAGAGGGCCCGAGCTATGGCTACACCTTC. Protein product: CASTPPEGPSYGYTF. The V call is TRBV19, the J call TRBJ1-2; D ambiguous. This CDR3 spans 15 amino acids. Trimming stripped 7 bases from V and 4 bases from J, with 19 bases between. CDR1 LNHDA and CDR2 SQIVND come from the germline V gene (reference sequence).

V gene TRBV25-1 combines with J gene TRBJ2-6; D is possibly TRBD2 (6 bases). V lost 6 bases and J lost 0, with 9 bases in between. This CDR3 spans 15 amino acids. CDR1 and CDR2 from the germline V gene are MGHDK and SYGVNS. CDR3 coding DNA: TGTGCCAGCAGCCAAGCGGGCTCTGGGGCCAACGTCCTGACTTTC. Encoded protein: CASSQAGSGANVLTF.

The genes are TRBV2 and TRBJ1-2; 7 bases align to TRBD1. Germline assignment: CDR1 SNHLY and CDR2 FYNNEI. The CDR3 is 15 amino acids. Trimming cost V 4 bases and J 6 bases; bases outside gene matches: 11. Here the CDR3 DNA reads TGTGCCAGCAGTGGGCAGGACAGGTCGATGGATGGCTACACCTTC. Its translation: CASSGQDRSMDGYTF.

The rearrangement uses TRBV3-1 (or the pseudogene TRBV3-2) and TRBJ2-7; D is perhaps TRBD1 (6 bases). Germline V gene lookup returns CDR1 LGHDT and CDR2 YNNKEL (reference sequence). This CDR3 is 15 amino acids long. V was shortened by 9 bases and J by 0 bases, with 18 bases between the two germline ends. The CDR3: CAREIQGSLSYEQYF. CDR3 bases: TGTGCCAGGGAAATACAGGGTAGCCTCTCCTACGAGCAGTACTTC.

The chain employs TRBV5-8 and TRBJ1-4; 12 nucleotides match TRBD1. This CDR3 comprises 16 residues. The ends lost 4 bases at V and 4 bases at J; junction bases unmatched: 5. Germline CDR1 reads SGHTS; CDR2 reads YDEGEE. The CDR3 coding sequence is TGTGCCAGCAGCGTTGGGACAGGGGGCCTTAATGAAAAACTGTTTTTT. Amino acids: CASSVGTGGLNEKLFF.

This clone turned up a few times. The chain couples TRBV5-8 to TRBJ1-1; D is unclear. This CDR3 comprises 11 residues. Trimming pared 3 bases from V and 7 bases from J, leaving 7 bases between. The germline gives CDR1 SGHTS, CDR2 YDEGEE. The DNA for the CDR3 is TGTGCCAGCAGCTACCGGTTTGAAGCTTTCTTT. Translating it yields CASSYRFEAFF.

The genes are TRBV19 and TRBJ1-3; the match to TRBD1 covers 7 bases. V lost 6 bases and J lost 1; bases outside the gene matches: 9. The CDR3 has 16 amino acids. The germline gives CDR1 LNHDA, CDR2 SQIVND (reference sequence). For the CDR3, the DNA is TGTGCCAGTAGGCCGGAGACAGGGTTTTCTGGAAACACCATATATTTT. Its protein is CASRPETGFSGNTIYF.

This sequence joins TRBV28 and TRBJ1-5; TRBD1 might be the D (6 bases). There are 15 residues in the CDR3. Germline CDR1 MDHEN, CDR2 SYDVKM. Trimming took 4 bases from V and 6 from J, leaving 16 bases between them. The CDR3 DNA reads TGTGCCAGCAGTTCCCCGGTCGGGGGGCCTCAGCCCCAGCATTTT. This encodes CASSSPVGGPQPQHF.